This T cell receptor beta chain was identified during a study of cytomegalovirus exposure and HLA in healthy donors. Notes on the study in general: Fewer N-insertions than the roughly 700-donor mean were reportedly shown by an Asian-associated ancestry cluster in a later analysis. In a later analysis, TCR association rates varied by HLA locus: DRB1 most, HLA-C fewest.

PCR was performed using 60 Vbeta and 13 Jbeta primers. Data came from immunoSEQ multiplex PCR; TCRdb stores just in-frame clones and leaves some out. The sample yields some 130,000 clones, 65% to 80% seen once. Germline V gives CDR1 WNHNN, CDR2 SYGVQD (reference sequence). V was clipped by 5 bases and J by 4 bases; unmatched bases: 3. The CDR3 is made up of 14 amino acids. As for this clone: Its antigen is undetermined.

This TCR derives from a man aged 40-49 years in good health and CMV-seropositive. The sample taken for sequencing was PBMCs. The chain couples TRBV10-1 to TRBJ2-3; 10 bases are a match to TRBD1. The CDR3 nucleotides read TGCGCCAGCAGTCGGGACAGGGGTGCAGATACGCAGTATTTT. Amino acids: CASSRDRGADTQYF.